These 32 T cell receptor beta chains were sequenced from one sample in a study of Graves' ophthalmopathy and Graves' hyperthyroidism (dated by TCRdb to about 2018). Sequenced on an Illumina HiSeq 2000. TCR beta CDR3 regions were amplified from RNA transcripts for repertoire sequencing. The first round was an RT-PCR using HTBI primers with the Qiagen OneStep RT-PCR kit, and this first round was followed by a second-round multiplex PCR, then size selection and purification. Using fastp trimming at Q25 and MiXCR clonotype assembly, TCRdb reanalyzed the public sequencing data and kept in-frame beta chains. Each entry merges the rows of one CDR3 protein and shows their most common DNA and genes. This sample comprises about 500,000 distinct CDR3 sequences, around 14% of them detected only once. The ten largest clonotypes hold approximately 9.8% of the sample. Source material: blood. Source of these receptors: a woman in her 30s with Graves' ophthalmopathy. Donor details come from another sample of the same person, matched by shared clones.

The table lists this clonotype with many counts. The CDR3 DNA reads TGCAGCGTCCTTCATCCGACAGGGGGCGTCTATGGCTACACCTTC. This encodes CSVLHPTGGVYGYTF. V is TRBV29-1 and J is TRBJ1-2, with 10 nucleotides matching TRBD1. V gave up 6 bases and J gave up 4 bases; unmatched junction bases: 11. The length of the CDR3 is 15 residues. The germline V gene encodes CDR1 SQVTM and CDR2 ANQGSEA.

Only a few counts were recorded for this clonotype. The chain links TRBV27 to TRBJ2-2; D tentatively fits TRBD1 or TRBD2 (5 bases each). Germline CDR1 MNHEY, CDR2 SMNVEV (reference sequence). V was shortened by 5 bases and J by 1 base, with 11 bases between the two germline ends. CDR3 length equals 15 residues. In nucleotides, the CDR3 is TGTGCCAGCAGTCCTCGGGACGTGAACACCGGGGAGCTGTTTTTT. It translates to CASSPRDVNTGELFF.

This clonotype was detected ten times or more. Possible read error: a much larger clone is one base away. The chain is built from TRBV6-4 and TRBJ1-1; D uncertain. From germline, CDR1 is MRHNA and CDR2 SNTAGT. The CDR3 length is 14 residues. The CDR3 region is CAGSDGESNTEAFF. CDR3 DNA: TGTGCCGGCAGTGATGGGGAATCGAACACTGAAGCTTTCTTT.

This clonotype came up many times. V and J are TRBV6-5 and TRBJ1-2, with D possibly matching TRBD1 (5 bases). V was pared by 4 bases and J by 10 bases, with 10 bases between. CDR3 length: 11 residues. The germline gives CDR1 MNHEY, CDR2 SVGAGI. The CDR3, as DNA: TGTGCCAGCAGTTTGAACGGGGCCTACACCTTC. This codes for CASSLNGAYTF.

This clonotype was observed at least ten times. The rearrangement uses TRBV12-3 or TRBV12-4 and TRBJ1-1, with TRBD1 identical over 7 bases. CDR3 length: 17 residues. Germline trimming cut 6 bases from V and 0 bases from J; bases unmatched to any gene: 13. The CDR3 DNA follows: TGTGCCAGCAGACGCTACTGGACAGGAGCTATGAACACTGAAGCTTTCTTT. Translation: CASRRYWTGAMNTEAFF.

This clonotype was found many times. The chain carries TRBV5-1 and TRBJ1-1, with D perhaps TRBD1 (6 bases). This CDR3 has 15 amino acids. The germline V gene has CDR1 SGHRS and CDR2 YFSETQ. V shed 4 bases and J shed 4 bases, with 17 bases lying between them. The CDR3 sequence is CASSTGQPLGTEAFF. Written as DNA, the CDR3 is TGCGCCAGCAGCACAGGACAGCCCCTCGGCACTGAAGCTTTCTTT.

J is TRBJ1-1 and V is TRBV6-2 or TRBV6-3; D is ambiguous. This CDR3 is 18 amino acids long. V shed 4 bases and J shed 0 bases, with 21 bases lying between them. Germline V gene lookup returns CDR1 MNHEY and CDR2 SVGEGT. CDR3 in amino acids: CASSWPPRLGSMNTEAFF. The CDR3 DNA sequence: TGTGCCAGCAGTTGGCCCCCCCGTCTGGGCAGCATGAACACTGAAGCTTTCTTT.

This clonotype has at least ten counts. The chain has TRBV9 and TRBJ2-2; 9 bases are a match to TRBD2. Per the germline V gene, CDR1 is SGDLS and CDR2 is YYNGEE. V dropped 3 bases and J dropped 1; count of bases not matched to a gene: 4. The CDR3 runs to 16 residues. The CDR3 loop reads CASSARLAENTGELFF. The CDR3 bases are TGTGCCAGCAGCGCCAGACTAGCGGAGAACACCGGGGAGCTGTTTTTT.

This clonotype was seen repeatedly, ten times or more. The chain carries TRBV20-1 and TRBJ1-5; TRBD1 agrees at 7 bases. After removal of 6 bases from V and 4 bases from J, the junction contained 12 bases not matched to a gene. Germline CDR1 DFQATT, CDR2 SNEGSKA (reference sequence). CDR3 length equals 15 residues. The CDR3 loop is CSAAGQPEGNQPQHF. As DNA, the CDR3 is TGCAGTGCGGCGGGACAGCCCGAGGGGAATCAGCCCCAGCATTTT.

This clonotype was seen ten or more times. The CDR3 here is CASSLRTSGIRETQYF. The CDR3 coding sequence is TGTGCCAGCAGCTTGAGGACTAGCGGGATTCGAGAGACCCAGTACTTC. The V gene is TRBV7-2, the J gene TRBJ2-5; 12 positions agree with TRBD2. CDR3 length: 16 amino acids. Germline V gene data show CDR1 as SGHTA and CDR2 as FQGNSA. Germline trimming cut 3 bases from V and 4 bases from J; bases unmatched to any gene: 6.

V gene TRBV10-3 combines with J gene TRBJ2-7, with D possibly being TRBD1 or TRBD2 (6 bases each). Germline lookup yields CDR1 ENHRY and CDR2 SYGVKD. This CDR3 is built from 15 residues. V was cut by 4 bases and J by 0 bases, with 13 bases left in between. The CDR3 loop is CAISGGTPLSYEQYF. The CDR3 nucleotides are TGTGCCATCAGTGGCGGGACACCCCTCTCCTACGAGCAGTACTTC.

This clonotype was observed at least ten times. CDR3 nucleotides: TGTGCCACCTGGGAATACGAGCAGTACTTC. Residues: CATWEYEQYF. The chain links TRBV2 to TRBJ2-7; D gene ambiguous. V was cut by 10 bases and J by 4 bases, with 8 bases left in between. CDR3 length: 10 amino acids. Germline lookup yields CDR1 SNHLY and CDR2 FYNNEI.

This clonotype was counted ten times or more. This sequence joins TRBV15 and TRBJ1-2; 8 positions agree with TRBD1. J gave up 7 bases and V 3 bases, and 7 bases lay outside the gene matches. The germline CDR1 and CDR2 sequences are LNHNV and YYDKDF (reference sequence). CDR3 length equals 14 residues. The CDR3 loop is CATSRPGQASGYTF. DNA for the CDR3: TGTGCCACCAGCAGGCCGGGACAGGCCTCTGGCTACACCTTC.

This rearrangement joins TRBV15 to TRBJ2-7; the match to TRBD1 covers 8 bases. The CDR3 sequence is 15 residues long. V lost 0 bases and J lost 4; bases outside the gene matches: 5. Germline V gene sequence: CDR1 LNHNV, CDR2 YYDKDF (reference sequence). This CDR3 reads CATSRDQTGGYEQYF. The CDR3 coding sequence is TGTGCCACCAGCAGAGATCAAACAGGGGGATACGAGCAGTACTTC.

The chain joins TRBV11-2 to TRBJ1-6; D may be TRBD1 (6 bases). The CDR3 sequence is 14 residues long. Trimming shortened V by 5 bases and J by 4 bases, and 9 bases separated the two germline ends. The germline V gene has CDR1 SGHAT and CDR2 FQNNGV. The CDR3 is CASSRTAYNSPLHF. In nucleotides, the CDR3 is TGTGCCAGCAGCCGGACAGCTTATAATTCACCCCTCCACTTT.

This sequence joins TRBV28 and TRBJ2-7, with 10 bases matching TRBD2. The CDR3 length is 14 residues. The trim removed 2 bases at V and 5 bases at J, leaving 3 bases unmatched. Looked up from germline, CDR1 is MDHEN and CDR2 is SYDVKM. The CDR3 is CASSLLAGADEQYF. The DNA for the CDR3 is TGTGCCAGCAGTTTACTAGCGGGGGCCGACGAGCAGTACTTC.

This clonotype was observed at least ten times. The CDR3 coding sequence is TGTGCCAGCAGGGAGAGTAACAAGAACTATGGCTACACCTTC. This translates into CASRESNKNYGYTF. J is TRBJ1-2 and V is TRBV6-1; D gene ambiguous. V was trimmed by 6 bases and J by 2 bases, leaving 13 bases between them. The CDR3 has 14 residues. CDR1 MNHNS and CDR2 SASEGT come from the germline V gene.

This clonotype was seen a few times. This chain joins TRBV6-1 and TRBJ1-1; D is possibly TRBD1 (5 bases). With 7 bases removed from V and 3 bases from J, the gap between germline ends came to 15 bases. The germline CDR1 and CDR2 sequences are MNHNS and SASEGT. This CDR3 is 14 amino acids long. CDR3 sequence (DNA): TGTGCCAGCACACTCGGGGACGGGGACACTGAAGCTTTCTTT. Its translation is CASTLGDGDTEAFF.

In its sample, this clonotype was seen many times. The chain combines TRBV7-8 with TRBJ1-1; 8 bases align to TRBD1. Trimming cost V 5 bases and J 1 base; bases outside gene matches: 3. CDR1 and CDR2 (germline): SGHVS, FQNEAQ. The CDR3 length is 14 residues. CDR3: CASSRQGQNTEAFF. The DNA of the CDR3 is TGTGCCAGCAGCCGACAGGGGCAGAACACTGAAGCTTTCTTT.

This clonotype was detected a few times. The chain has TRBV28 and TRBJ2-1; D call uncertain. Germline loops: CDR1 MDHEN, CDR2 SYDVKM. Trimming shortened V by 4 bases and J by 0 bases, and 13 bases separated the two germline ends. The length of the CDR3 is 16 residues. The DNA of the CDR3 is TGTGCCAGCAGTTCCTGGCCTACCAACTCCTACAATGAGCAGTTCTTC. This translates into CASSSWPTNSYNEQFF.

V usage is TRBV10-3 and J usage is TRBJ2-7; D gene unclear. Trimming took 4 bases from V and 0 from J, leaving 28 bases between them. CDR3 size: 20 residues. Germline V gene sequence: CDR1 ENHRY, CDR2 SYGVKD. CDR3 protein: CAISGLLRPGVSTASYEQYF. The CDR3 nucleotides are TGTGCCATCAGTGGGCTCCTACGACCTGGAGTCAGTACGGCCTCCTACGAGCAGTACTTC.

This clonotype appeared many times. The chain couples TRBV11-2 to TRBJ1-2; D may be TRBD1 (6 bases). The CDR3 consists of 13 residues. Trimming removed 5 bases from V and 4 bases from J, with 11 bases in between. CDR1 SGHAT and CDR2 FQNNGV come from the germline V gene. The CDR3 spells CASSPDSSYGYTF. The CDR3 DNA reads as TGTGCCAGCAGCCCGGACAGCAGCTATGGCTACACCTTC.

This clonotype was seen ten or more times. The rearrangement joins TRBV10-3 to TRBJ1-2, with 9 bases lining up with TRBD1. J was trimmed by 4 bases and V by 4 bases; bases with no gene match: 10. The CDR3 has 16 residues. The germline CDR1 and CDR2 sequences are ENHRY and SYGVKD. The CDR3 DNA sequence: TGTGCCATCAGTGGCGGGACAGGGAAGGAGGGCTATGGCTACACCTTC. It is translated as CAISGGTGKEGYGYTF.

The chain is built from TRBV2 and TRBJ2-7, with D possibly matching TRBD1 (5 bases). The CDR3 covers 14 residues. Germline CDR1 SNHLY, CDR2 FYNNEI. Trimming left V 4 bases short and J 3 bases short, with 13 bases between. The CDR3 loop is CASSGRQLYYEQYF. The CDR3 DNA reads TGTGCCAGCAGTGGGAGACAGCTGTACTACGAGCAGTACTTC.

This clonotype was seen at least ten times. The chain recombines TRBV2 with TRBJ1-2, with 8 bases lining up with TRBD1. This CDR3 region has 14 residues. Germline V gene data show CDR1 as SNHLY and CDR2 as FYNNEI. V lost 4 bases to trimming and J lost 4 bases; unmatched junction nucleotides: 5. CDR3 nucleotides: TGTGCCAGCAGTGTAGGACAGGGCGCCTATGGCTACACCTTC. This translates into CASSVGQGAYGYTF.

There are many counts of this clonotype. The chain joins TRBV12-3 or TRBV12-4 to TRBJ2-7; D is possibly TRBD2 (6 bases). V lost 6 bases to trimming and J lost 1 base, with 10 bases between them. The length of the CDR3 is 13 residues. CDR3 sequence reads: CASRRTTSYEQYF. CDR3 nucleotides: TGTGCCAGCAGGAGGACTACTTCCTACGAGCAGTACTTC.

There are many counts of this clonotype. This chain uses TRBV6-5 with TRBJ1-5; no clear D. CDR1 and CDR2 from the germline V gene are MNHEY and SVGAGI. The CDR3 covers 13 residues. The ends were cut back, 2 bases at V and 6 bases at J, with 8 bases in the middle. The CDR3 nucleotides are TGTGCCAGCAGTTACGGTCTGGGTCAGCCCCAGCATTTT. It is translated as CASSYGLGQPQHF.

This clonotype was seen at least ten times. CDR3 loop: CASAAGEVTEAFF. The CDR3 nucleotides are TGTGCCAGCGCCGCGGGGGAAGTCACTGAAGCTTTCTTT. This chain connects TRBV25-1 to TRBJ1-1; a possible D gene is TRBD1 (5 bases). The CDR3 runs to 13 residues. The V end was cut by 8 bases, the J end by 4 bases, with 14 bases between. Germline CDR1 MGHDK, CDR2 SYGVNS. Filled out from reference TRBV25-1 and TRBJ1-1, the complete variable domain reads EADIYQTPRYLVIGTGKKITLECSQTMGHDKMYWYQQDPGMELHLIHYSYGVNSTEKGDLSSESTVSRIRTEHFPLTLESARPSHTSQYLCASAAGEVTEAFFGQGTRLTVV.

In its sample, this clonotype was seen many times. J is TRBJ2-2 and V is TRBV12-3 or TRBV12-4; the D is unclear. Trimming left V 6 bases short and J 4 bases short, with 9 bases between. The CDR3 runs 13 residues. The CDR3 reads CASSLRSTGELFF. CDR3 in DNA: TGTGCCAGCAGCCTAAGAAGCACCGGGGAGCTGTTTTTT.

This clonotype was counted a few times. CDR3 in DNA: TGTGCCAGCAGCCGAAGTCTGGCAGAAAAGAACTATGGCTACACCTTC. Its protein product is CASSRSLAEKNYGYTF. The chain combines TRBV11-2 with TRBJ1-2; D is ambiguous. The CDR3 runs 16 residues. In germline, CDR1 is SGHAT, CDR2 FQNNGV. The V end lost 5 bases, the J end lost 2 bases, and 18 bases lay between the germline ends.

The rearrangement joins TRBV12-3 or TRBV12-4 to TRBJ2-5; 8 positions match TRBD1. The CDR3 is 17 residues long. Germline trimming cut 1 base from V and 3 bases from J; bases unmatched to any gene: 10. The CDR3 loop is CASSLEGEGQVKETQYF. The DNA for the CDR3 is TGTGCCAGCAGTTTAGAGGGAGAGGGACAGGTGAAAGAGACCCAGTACTTC.

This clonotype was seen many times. The CDR3 region has the DNA TGTGCCAGCAGTTACGCCCTCGGGGGTGAGCAGTACTTC. Encoded protein: CASSYALGGEQYF. The V call is TRBV27, the J call TRBJ2-7; possible D gene TRBD2, 6 bases. The CDR3 loop spans 13 amino acids. Per germline, CDR1 MNHEY and CDR2 SMNVEV (reference sequence). V was shortened by 4 bases and J by 7 bases, with 14 bases between the two germline ends.